The 2 T cell receptor beta chains reported below all come from one sample, sequenced in a study of immune evolution from preneoplasia to lung adenocarcinoma. Sequencing used immunoSEQ multiplex PCR; TCRdb keeps in-frame clones, though not all of them. The sample comprises tens of thousands of clones, roughly 75% of which are singletons, and roughly 5.9% rests with the top ten. Specimen: FFPE invasive lung adenocarcinoma tissue. The receptors derive from a person aged 55-75 years with lung adenocarcinoma.

The chain is built from TRBV9 and TRBJ2-3, with D possibly matching TRBD2 (7 bases). The germline CDR1 and CDR2 sequences are SGDLS and YYNGEE. V was cut by 4 bases and J by 4 bases, with 16 bases left in between. The CDR3 is 15 amino acids. CDR3 nucleotides: TGTGCCAGCAGCCCTAACGTGGGGGGGCCAGATACGCAGTATTTT. It is translated as CASSPNVGGPDTQYF. The full variable domain, completed using reference TRBV9 and TRBJ2-3, is DSGVTQTPKHLITATGQRVTLRCSPRSGDLSVYWYQQSLDQGLQFLIQYYNGEERAKGNILERFSAQQFPDLHSELNLSSLELGDSALYFCASSPNVGGPDTQYFGPGTRLTVL.

The gene calls are TRBV30 and TRBJ1-2; the D is unclear. Germline CDR1 reads GTSNPN; CDR2 reads SVGIG (reference sequence). The V end lost 0 bases, the J end lost 6 bases, and 11 bases lay between the germline ends. The CDR3 length is 13 residues. CDR3 protein: CAWSVASDNGYTF. The CDR3 bases are TGTGCCTGGAGTGTAGCCTCCGATAATGGCTACACCTTC.